The rows below give T cell receptor beta chains drawn from one sample of a study of blood T cell repertoires in COVID-19. The assay was immunoSEQ multiplex PCR, and TCRdb's table has in-frame clones only and misses some. In the table there are 150,000 to 200,000 clones, more than 65% of which are singletons. Sequencing was done on a sample of peripheral blood. These receptors were collected from a human donor with acute or convalescent COVID-19. The donor label of this sample is uncertain. The CDR3 runs from the conserved cysteine through the conserved F or W. A D gene is named only where the DNA matches it firmly. Some rows have no size entry. The others give once, few or many, or a class for an expanded clone.

J | D | V | size | CDR3 | DNA
TRBJ1-3 | - | TRBV7-6 | - | CASSLVGGTGNTIYF | TGTGCCAGCAGCTTAGTGGGGGGAACAGGAAACACCATATATTTT
TRBJ1-2 | TRBD1 | TRBV10-3 | - | CAIRGDSYGYTF | TGTGCCATCAGGGGGGACAGCTATGGCTACACCTTC
TRBJ2-7 | - | TRBV2 | - | CASRPNRGGEQYF | TGTGCCAGCAGACCGAACAGGGGGGGCGAGCAGTACTTC
TRBJ1-2 | TRBD1 | TRBV12-3/TRBV12-4 | few | CASSQQGAYGYTF | TGTGCCAGCAGTCAGCAGGGGGCGTATGGCTACACCTTC
TRBJ1-6 | TRBD1 | TRBV7-3 | few | CASSQTDRGNSPLHF | TGTGCCAGCAGCCAGACGGACAGGGGGAATTCACCCCTCCACTTT
TRBJ1-1 | - | TRBV2 | - | CASRRTIGAFF | TGTGCCAGCAGGCGGACAATTGGGGCTTTCTTT
TRBJ1-2 | - | TRBV6-2/TRBV6-3 | - | CASSTTLRYGYTF | TGTGCCAGCAGTACTACCTTGAGGTATGGCTACACCTTC
TRBJ1-2 | - | TRBV2 | - | CASTLADGYTF | TGTGCCAGCACCCTAGCCGATGGCTACACCTTC
TRBJ2-2 | TRBD2 | TRBV5-8 | - | CASSSGLAVNTGELFF | TGTGCCAGCAGCTCGGGACTAGCGGTAAACACCGGGGAGCTGTTTTTT
TRBJ2-2 | TRBD1 | TRBV2 | - | CASSETGTGANTGELFF | TGTGCCAGCAGTGAAACCGGGACAGGGGCGAACACCGGGGAGCTGTTTTTT
TRBJ1-1 | - | TRBV7-8 | once | CASSLAKGWNTEAFF | TGTGCCAGCAGCTTAGCGAAGGGGTGGAACACTGAAGCTTTCTTT
TRBJ1-6 | - | TRBV30 | - | CAWSGLSTNSPLHF | TGTGCCTGGAGTGGGCTCAGTACTAATTCACCCCTCCACTTT
TRBJ1-1 | - | TRBV29-1 | - | CSVVRGNTEAFF | TGCAGCGTTGTACGCGGGAACACTGAAGCTTTCTTT
TRBJ2-2 | - | TRBV5-4 | - | CASSRGEQGTTGELFF | TGTGCCAGCAGCCGAGGGGAACAGGGTACGACCGGGGAGCTGTTTTTT
TRBJ2-5 | - | TRBV27 | once | CASSYVGYRNQETQYF | TGTGCCAGCAGTTACGTCGGGTACAGGAACCAAGAGACCCAGTACTTC
TRBJ2-3 | TRBD2 | TRBV5-4 | - | CASSLLLAGGPGTDTQYF | TGTGCCAGCAGCCTCCTCCTAGCGGGGGGGCCAGGCACAGATACGCAGTATTTT
TRBJ2-3 | - | TRBV5-1 | - | CASSLDAGPSTDTQYF | TGCGCCAGCAGCTTGGACGCGGGTCCCTCCACAGATACGCAGTATTTT
TRBJ2-1 | TRBD2 | TRBV4-1 | once | CASSQEASGVGEQFF | TGCGCCAGCAGCCAAGAGGCTAGCGGGGTCGGCGAGCAGTTCTTC
TRBJ2-3 | TRBD2 | TRBV20-1 | - | CSASSFPGLAGFASTDTQYF | TGCAGTGCTAGTTCGTTTCCGGGACTAGCGGGATTTGCTAGCACAGATACGCAGTATTTT
TRBJ2-7 | - | TRBV5-1 | - | CASSSTGSNPDEQYF | TGCGCCAGCAGCTCCACCGGGTCCAACCCCGACGAGCAGTACTTC
TRBJ2-2 | - | TRBV29-1 | - | CSVGSSGTGELFF | TGCAGCGTTGGGTCTAGTGGCACCGGGGAGCTGTTTTTT
TRBJ2-1 | - | TRBV19 | - | CGPPGSYNEQFF | TGTGGACCTCCAGGTTCCTACAATGAGCAGTTCTTC
TRBJ2-5 | - | TRBV5-6 | - | CASSLRSTYQETQYF | TGTGCCAGCAGCTTGCGGTCCACCTACCAAGAGACCCAGTACTTC
TRBJ2-7 | - | TRBV6-5 | - | CATLTPGSYEQYF | TGTGCCACCCTCACGCCGGGATCCTACGAGCAGTACTTC
TRBJ2-2 | TRBD1 | TRBV9 | - | CASSVRQGADTGELFF | TGTGCCAGCAGCGTGAGACAGGGGGCGGACACCGGGGAGCTGTTTTTT
TRBJ1-1 | - | TRBV29-1 | once | CSVELWGQGRMNTEAFF | TGCAGCGTTGAACTATGGGGGCAGGGCAGGATGAACACTGAAGCTTTCTTT
TRBJ1-2 | - | TRBV19 | - | CASRLAGGGYGYTF | TGTGCCAGTAGGCTGGCGGGGGGCGGGTATGGCTACACCTTC
TRBJ1-1 | - | TRBV28 | - | CASTITGVRNTEAFF | TGTGCCAGCACTATTACGGGGGTGCGGAACACTGAAGCTTTCTTT
TRBJ1-2 | - | TRBV19 | - | CASNPRPDGYGYTF | TGTGCCAGTAACCCTAGACCAGACGGCTATGGCTACACCTTC
TRBJ1-5 | - | TRBV5-1 | - | CASSPRGGNDGNQPQHF | TGCGCCAGCAGCCCTCGGGGGGGGAACGATGGCAATCAGCCCCAGCATTTT
TRBJ2-2 | TRBD2 | TRBV11-2 | - | CASSSNSAGTGELFF | TGTGCCAGCAGCTCTAACTCAGCGGGGACCGGGGAGCTGTTTTTT
TRBJ2-3 | TRBD1 | TRBV2 | - | CASTQRGQGPDTQYF | TGTGCCAGCACCCAACGGGGACAGGGCCCAGATACGCAGTATTTT
TRBJ1-1 | TRBD1 | TRBV2 | few | CASSYGQVGMNTEAFF | TGTGCCAGCAGTTACGGACAGGTTGGAATGAACACTGAAGCTTTCTTT
TRBJ2-7 | - | TRBV6-1 | - | CASSEGHAAYEQYF | TGTGCCAGCAGTGAAGGACACGCAGCCTACGAGCAGTACTTC
TRBJ2-7 | TRBD2 | TRBV9 | - | CASSVSPSREGASYEQYF | TGTGCCAGCAGCGTATCCCCAAGTCGGGAGGGAGCTTCCTACGAGCAGTACTTC
TRBJ2-1 | TRBD1 | TRBV7-6 | once | CASSLGTGNYNEQFF | TGTGCCAGCAGCTTGGGGACAGGGAACTACAATGAGCAGTTCTTC
TRBJ2-1 | TRBD1 | TRBV7-3 | - | CASSFPGQGANEQFF | TGTGCCAGCAGCTTTCCGGGACAGGGTGCCAATGAGCAGTTCTTC
TRBJ1-1 | - | TRBV19 | - | CASRTLLQFMNTEAFF | TGTGCCAGTAGGACACTCTTACAATTCATGAACACTGAAGCTTTCTTT
TRBJ1-5 | TRBD1 | TRBV28 | few | CASTPTGGGQPQHF | TGTGCCAGCACTCCGACAGGGGGCGGTCAGCCCCAGCATTTT
TRBJ2-7 | - | TRBV5-1 | once | CASSLEASEGEQYF | TGCGCCAGCAGCTTGGAGGCTAGCGAGGGCGAGCAGTACTTC
TRBJ2-3 | TRBD1 | TRBV19 | once | CASSIWQGVAIGTDTQYF | TGTGCCAGTAGTATATGGCAGGGGGTGGCCATTGGGACAGATACGCAGTATTTT
TRBJ2-7 | TRBD2 | TRBV7-2 | - | CASSLDGGRKAYEQYF | TGTGCCAGCAGCTTAGATGGCGGGAGAAAGGCCTACGAGCAGTACTTC
TRBJ2-3 | TRBD1 | TRBV6-5 | - | CASSNRDRGLNTQYF | TGTGCCAGCAGTAACCGGGACAGGGGGCTAAATACGCAGTATTTT
TRBJ2-1 | TRBD2 | TRBV11-3 | - | CASSFSGGANEQFF | TGTGCCAGCAGCTTTAGCGGGGGGGCAAATGAGCAGTTCTTC
TRBJ2-5 | - | TRBV3-1/TRBV3-2 | - | CASRETSGGETQYF | TGTGCCAGCCGAGAGACTAGTGGGGGTGAGACCCAGTACTTC